Below are 8 T cell receptor beta chains sequenced from a single sample in a study of blood T cell repertoires in COVID-19. Profiled with immunoSEQ multiplex PCR; TCRdb holds only in-frame clones, not every one. The data hold fewer than 60,000 clones, with more than 80% observed a single time. The sample was peripheral blood. The receptors were sampled from a man in his sixties with COVID-19, enrolled during active disease.

The chain couples TRBV12-3 or TRBV12-4 to TRBJ1-2; D gene ambiguous. The CDR3 is 12 amino acids. V lost 5 bases, J lost 8 bases, and 12 bases lay in between. The CDR3 bases are TGTGCCAGCAGTCCCCGGGTTATAGGCTACACCTTC. This encodes CASSPRVIGYTF.

The chain employs TRBV5-1 and TRBJ2-7; the match to TRBD2 covers 7 bases. J gave up 0 bases and V 7 bases, and 7 bases lay outside the gene matches. CDR1 is SGHRS, CDR2 YFSETQ, per germline. The CDR3 sequence is 14 residues long. CDR3 protein: CASRLALSSYEQYF. The CDR3 DNA reads TGCGCCAGCCGACTAGCCCTGAGCTCCTACGAGCAGTACTTC.

This chain joins TRBV5-1 and TRBJ1-6; D gene uncertain. CDR3 size: 13 residues. V was trimmed by 3 bases and J by 7 bases, leaving 8 bases between them. Germline V lookup: CDR1 SGHRS, CDR2 YFSETQ. The CDR3 reads CASSSERNSPLHF. The CDR3 DNA is TGCGCCAGCAGCTCGGAGAGAAATTCACCCCTCCACTTT.

The V and J genes are TRBV5-1 and TRBJ2-1, with D perhaps matching TRBD1 (6 bases). V lost 4 bases and J 6 bases, leaving 14 bases between the germline ends. CDR1 and CDR2 from the germline V gene are SGHRS and YFSETQ. The length of the CDR3 is 14 residues. The CDR3 DNA follows: TGCGCCAGCAGCCCCGACGACAGGTTCAATGAGCAGTTCTTC. Translating it yields CASSPDDRFNEQFF.

V usage is TRBV5-5 and J usage is TRBJ1-6, with 7 bases aligning to TRBD1. CDR3 length equals 16 residues. The germline CDR1 and CDR2 sequences are SGHKS and YYEKEE (reference sequence). V gave up 0 bases and J gave up 4 bases; unmatched junction bases: 4. In DNA, the CDR3 is TGTGCCAGCAGCTTGGTGGCAGGGGGATATAATTCACCCCTCCACTTT. Translated, it gives CASSLVAGGYNSPLHF.

This clone was counted a single time. This chain joins TRBV6-2 or TRBV6-3 and TRBJ1-1; D gene uncertain. CDR3 length: 15 amino acids. Trimming took off 0 bases at V and 1 base at J, with 9 bases between the two ends. Germline lookup yields CDR1 MNHEY and CDR2 SVGEGT. CDR3 sequence: CASSYSRPKNTEAFF. The CDR3 DNA follows: TGTGCCAGCAGTTACTCGAGGCCTAAGAACACTGAAGCTTTCTTT.

V and J are TRBV7-3 and TRBJ2-5; D is possibly TRBD1 (6 bases). The CDR3 runs to 14 residues. The V end lost 2 bases, the J end lost 4 bases, and 11 bases lay between the germline ends. CDR1 is SGHTA, CDR2 FQGTGA, per germline. CDR3 bases: TGTGCCAGCAGCTTACAGGCCAGGGGAGAGACCCAGTACTTC. It translates to CASSLQARGETQYF.

The rearrangement links TRBV27 to TRBJ2-5; 13 nucleotides align to TRBD2. V lost 4 bases, J lost 3 bases, and 5 bases stayed unmatched. CDR3 size: 16 residues. Germline values: CDR1 MNHEY, CDR2 SMNVEV (reference sequence). CDR3 loop: CASSSIGLAGEETQYF. Written as DNA, the CDR3 is TGTGCCAGCAGTTCCATCGGACTAGCGGGGGAAGAGACCCAGTACTTC.